This T cell receptor (beta chain) was recovered during a study of blood T cell repertoires in COVID-19. For the study at large: Sources were T cells, B-cell-depleted T cells, or PBMCs; the material itself was cDNA or gDNA.

Original analysis: Reference gene primer amplification gave estimated nucleated cell counts. Libraries were prepared by immunoSEQ multiplex PCR; TCRdb keeps only in-frame clonotypes and omits some of them. The V and J calls and clone size are taken from that table; D and trimming were inferred from the DNA. The sample comprises approximately 53,000 clones, about four fifths of which are singletons, and about 20% rests with the top ten. CDR3 length: 16 residues. The germline gives CDR1 SGHVS, CDR2 FQNEAQ. V dropped 3 bases and J dropped 0 bases, with 12 bases sitting between them. The sequenced sample was peripheral blood. The chain uses TRBV7-8 and TRBJ1-3; TRBD1 is a possible D gene (6 bases). This clonotype was obtained from a woman in her sixties with acute or convalescent COVID-19. The CDR3 here is CASSFGNRVSGNTIYF. The DNA for the CDR3 is TGTGCCAGCAGCTTTGGGAACAGGGTCTCTGGAAACACCATATATTTT.